Listed below are T cell receptor beta chains from one sample, sequenced in a study of blood T cell repertoires in COVID-19. This table comes from immunoSEQ multiplex PCR, and its TCRdb copy is limited to in-frame clones, with some not included. The sample holds about 150,000 clones; roughly 80% are singletons and the top ten take nearly 8%. Sample: PBMCs or T cells enriched from blood (not recorded which). These receptors were collected from a woman aged 45-65 years who had recovered from COVID-19. The CDR3 runs from the conserved cysteine through the conserved F or W. The order of the fields is D gene, clone size, J gene, CDR3 length, V gene, CDR3 DNA, CDR3 protein. D genes are given only for firm matches. Some rows have no size entry. The others give once, few or many, or a class for an expanded clone.

TRBD2 - TRBJ2-7 11 TRBV13 TGTGCCAGCAGCTCGGGAGGAACGCAGTACTTC CASSSGGTQYF
TRBD2 once TRBJ2-1 18 TRBV13 TGTGCCAGCAGCGCCCTGTACCGGGAGGGGACTATTTACAATGAGCAGTTCTTC CASSALYREGTIYNEQFF
TRBD1 - TRBJ1-1 18 TRBV19 TGTGCCAGTAGCCGGAGCCAGGGGGCAAACGACCGAAACACTGAAGCTTTCTTT CASSRSQGANDRNTEAFF
TRBD1 - TRBJ2-1 15 TRBV5-1 TGCGCCAGCAGCCTATCAGGGGGCCTAAGGAATGAGCAGTTCTTC CASSLSGGLRNEQFF
- - TRBJ1-1 14 TRBV4-1 TGCGCCAGCAGCCAGACGGGTTCGGGTACTGAAGCTTTCTTT CASSQTGSGTEAFF
TRBD2 - TRBJ2-3 13 TRBV29-1 TGCAGCGTGAGGACTAGCGGCACAGATACGCAGTATTTT CSVRTSGTDTQYF
TRBD2 - TRBJ2-1 22 TRBV18 TGTGCCAGCTCACCACGCCTAGCGGCAAAAGTCCTAAAGGTGGTAGCCTACAATGAGCAGTTCTTC CASSPRLAAKVLKVVAYNEQFF
TRBD1 - TRBJ1-2 18 TRBV3-1/TRBV3-2 TGTGCCAGCAGCCAACTTCTGGAGGGGGCGCCCAATGGTTATGGCTACACCTTC CASSQLLEGAPNGYGYTF
- - TRBJ1-3 13 TRBV2 TGTGCCAGCAGGATGAGCTCTGGAAACACCATATATTTT CASRMSSGNTIYF
- - TRBJ1-2 13 TRBV2 TGTGCCAGCAGTGAGGGGCCAGACTATGGCTACACCTTC CASSEGPDYGYTF
TRBD1 once TRBJ2-1 14 TRBV3-1/TRBV3-2 TGTGCCAGCAGCGAAGGAGGGACAGGGGGCTGGGAGTTCTTC CASSEGGTGGWEFF
- - TRBJ1-5 14 TRBV7-2 TGTGCCAGCAGCCCAGCAGGCCGTTTAGTAACCCAGCATTTT CASSPAGRLVTQHF
TRBD2 - TRBJ2-7 16 TRBV11-2 TGTGCCAGCAGTCCCGGACTAGCGGGAGTTACCTACGAGCAGTACTTC CASSPGLAGVTYEQYF
TRBD2 - TRBJ2-3 17 TRBV3-1/TRBV3-2 TGTGCCAGCAGCCAGGGGGGAACTAGCGGGGGCACAGATACGCAGTATTTT CASSQGGTSGGTDTQYF
TRBD1 - TRBJ2-7 11 TRBV13 TGTGCCAGCAGCTTAAGGGACAGGCAGTACTTC CASSLRDRQYF
- - TRBJ1-1 16 TRBV18 TGTGCCAGCTCACCCGCCGGGACAAGGGTGAACACTGAAGCTTTCTTT CASSPAGTRVNTEAFF
- few TRBJ1-2 12 TRBV29-1 TGCAGCGCTGAACCGGGGTTCTCTGACTACACCTTC CSAEPGFSDYTF
- - TRBJ1-1 14 TRBV3-1/TRBV3-2 TGTGCCAGCAGCCAAGAACAGGTAGTCTCTGAAGCTTTCTTT CASSQEQVVSEAFF
- once TRBJ1-2 14 TRBV3-1/TRBV3-2 TGTGCCAGCAGCCAAATCGGAGGGATGGGAGGCTACACCTTC CASSQIGGMGGYTF
- once TRBJ2-2 14 TRBV2 TGTGCCAGCAGTGAAACGGCGGCGATCGGGGAGCTGTTTTTT CASSETAAIGELFF
- - TRBJ1-4 16 TRBV28 TGTGCCAGCAGTTTGGGGTTTGGGGGCGCAGGTGAAAAACTGTTTTTT CASSLGFGGAGEKLFF
- - TRBJ2-4 15 TRBV27 TGTGCCAGCACTTCTGCGGGGATAGGGGAAAGGATTCAGTACTTC CASTSAGIGERIQYF